This record covers a single TCR beta chain. The record originates from a study of shared clonotypes between healthy human individuals. The protocol was immunoSEQ multiplex PCR, while the TCRdb copy is restricted to in-frame clones and leaves out a portion. The sample has 2.3 million or so clones; more than 80% are singletons. Germline-derived CDR1 and CDR2 are SQVTM and ANQGSEA. Germline trimming cut 6 bases from V and 3 bases from J; bases unmatched to any gene: 8. The CDR3 is 15 amino acids. The gene calls are TRBV29-1 and TRBJ1-1; 12 bases match TRBD1. The clonotype originates from a man younger than 30 in good health. Some clones in this sample may be carry-over from other donors' samples. Sequenced material: naive CD4+ T cells from PBMCs. Subset reported: CD45RA+ positively selected. CDR3 in amino acids: CSVDGTGGWDTEAFF. In DNA, the CDR3 is TGCAGCGTCGACGGGACAGGGGGCTGGGACACTGAAGCTTTCTTT.